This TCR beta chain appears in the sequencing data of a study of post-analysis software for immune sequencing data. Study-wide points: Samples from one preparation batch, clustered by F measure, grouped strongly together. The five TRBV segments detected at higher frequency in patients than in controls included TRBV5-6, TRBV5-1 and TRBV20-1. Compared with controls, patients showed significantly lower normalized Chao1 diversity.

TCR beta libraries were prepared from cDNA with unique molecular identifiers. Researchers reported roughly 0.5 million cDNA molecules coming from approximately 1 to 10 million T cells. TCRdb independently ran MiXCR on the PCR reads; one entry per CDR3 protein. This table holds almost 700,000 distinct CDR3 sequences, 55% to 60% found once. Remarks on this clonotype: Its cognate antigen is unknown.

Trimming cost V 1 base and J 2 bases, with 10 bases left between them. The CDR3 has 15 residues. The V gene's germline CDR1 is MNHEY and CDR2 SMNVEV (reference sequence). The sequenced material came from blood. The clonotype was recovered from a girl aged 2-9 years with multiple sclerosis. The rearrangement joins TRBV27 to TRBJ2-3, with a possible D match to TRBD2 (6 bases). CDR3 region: CASSLWPSDTDTQYF. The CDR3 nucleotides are TGTGCCAGCAGTTTATGGCCTAGCGACACAGATACGCAGTATTTT.